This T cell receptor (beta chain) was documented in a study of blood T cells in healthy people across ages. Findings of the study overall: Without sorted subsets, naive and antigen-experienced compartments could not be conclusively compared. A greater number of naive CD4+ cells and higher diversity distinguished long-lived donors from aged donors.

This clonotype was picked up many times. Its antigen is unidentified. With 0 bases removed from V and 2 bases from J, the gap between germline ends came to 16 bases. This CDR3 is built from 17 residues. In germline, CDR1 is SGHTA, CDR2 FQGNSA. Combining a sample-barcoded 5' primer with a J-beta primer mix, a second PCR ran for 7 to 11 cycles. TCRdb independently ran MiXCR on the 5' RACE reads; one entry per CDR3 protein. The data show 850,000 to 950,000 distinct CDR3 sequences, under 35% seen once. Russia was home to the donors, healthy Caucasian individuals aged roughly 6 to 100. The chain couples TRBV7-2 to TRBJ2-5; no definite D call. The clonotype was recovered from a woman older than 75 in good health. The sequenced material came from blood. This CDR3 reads CASSLAPSYRSQETQYF. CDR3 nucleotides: TGTGCCAGCAGCTTAGCGCCGAGTTACAGATCGCAAGAGACCCAGTACTTC.